This section outlines one T cell receptor beta chain sequence together with its context. The V and J ends lost 9 bases and 3 bases respectively, with 11 bases between them. The CDR3 spans 12 residues. Germline V gives CDR1 LNHDA, CDR2 SQIVND (reference sequence). The sample comes from a study of blood T cell repertoires in COVID-19. Study overall: Acute and convalescent COVID-19 samples came from the United States, Italy and Spain. T cells, B-cell-depleted T cells, or PBMCs provided the cDNA or gDNA that served as material.

Source study methods: Estimates of nucleated cell counts were drawn from the amplification of reference gene primers. Clones were read by immunoSEQ multiplex PCR, and TCRdb kept only the in-frame ones, dropping some. The V and J calls and the clone size are those of that table, but D and trimming were determined from the DNA. The sample records 200,000 to 300,000 clones, just under 90% being singletons. The clonotype was recovered from a woman between 40 and 55 years old with acute or convalescent COVID-19. The specimen sequenced was peripheral blood. The chain joins TRBV19 to TRBJ1-1, with TRBD1 as a possible D gene (6 bases). The CDR3 spells CASLQGYTEAFF. The DNA of the CDR3 is TGTGCCAGCCTTCAGGGGTACACTGAAGCTTTCTTT.